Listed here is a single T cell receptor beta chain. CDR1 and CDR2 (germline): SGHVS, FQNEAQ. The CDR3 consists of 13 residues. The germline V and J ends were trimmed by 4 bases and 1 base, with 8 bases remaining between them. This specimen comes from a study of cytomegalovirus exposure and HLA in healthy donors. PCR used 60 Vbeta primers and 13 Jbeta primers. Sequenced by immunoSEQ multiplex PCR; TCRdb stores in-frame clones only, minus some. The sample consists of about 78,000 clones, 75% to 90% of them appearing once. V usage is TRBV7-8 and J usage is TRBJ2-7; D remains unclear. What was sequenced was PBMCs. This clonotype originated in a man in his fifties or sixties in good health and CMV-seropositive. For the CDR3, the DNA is TGTGCCAGCAGCTACGACATTTCCTACGAGCAGTACTTC. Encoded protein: CASSYDISYEQYF.